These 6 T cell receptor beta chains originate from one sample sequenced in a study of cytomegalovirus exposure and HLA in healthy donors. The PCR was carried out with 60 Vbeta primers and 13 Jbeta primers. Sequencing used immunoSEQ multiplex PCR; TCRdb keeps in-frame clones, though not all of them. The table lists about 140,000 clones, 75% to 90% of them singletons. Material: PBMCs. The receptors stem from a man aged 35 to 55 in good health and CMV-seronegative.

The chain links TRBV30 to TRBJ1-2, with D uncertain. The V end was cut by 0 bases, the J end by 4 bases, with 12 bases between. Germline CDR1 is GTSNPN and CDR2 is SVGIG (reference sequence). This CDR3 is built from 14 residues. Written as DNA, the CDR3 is TGTGCCTGGAGTGTAAGGGCGGGCTCCTATGGCTACACCTTC. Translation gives CAWSVRAGSYGYTF.

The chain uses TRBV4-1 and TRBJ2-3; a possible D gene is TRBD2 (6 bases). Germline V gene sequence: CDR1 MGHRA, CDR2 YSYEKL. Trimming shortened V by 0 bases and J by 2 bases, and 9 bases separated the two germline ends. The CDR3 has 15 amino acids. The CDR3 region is CASSQEGTYTDTQYF. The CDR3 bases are TGCGCCAGCAGCCAAGAGGGGACTTACACAGATACGCAGTATTTT.

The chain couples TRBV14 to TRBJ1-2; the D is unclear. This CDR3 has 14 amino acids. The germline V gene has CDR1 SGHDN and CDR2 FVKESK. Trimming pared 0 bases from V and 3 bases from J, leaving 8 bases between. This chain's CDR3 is CASSQDDGYYGYTF. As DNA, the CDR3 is TGTGCCAGCAGCCAAGATGACGGGTACTATGGCTACACCTTC.

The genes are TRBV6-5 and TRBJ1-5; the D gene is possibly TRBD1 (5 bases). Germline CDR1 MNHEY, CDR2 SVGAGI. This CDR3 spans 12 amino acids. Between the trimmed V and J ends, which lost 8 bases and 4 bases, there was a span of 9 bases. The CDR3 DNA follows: TGTGCCAGCTCAGGGTATAATCAGCCCCAGCATTTT. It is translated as CASSGYNQPQHF.

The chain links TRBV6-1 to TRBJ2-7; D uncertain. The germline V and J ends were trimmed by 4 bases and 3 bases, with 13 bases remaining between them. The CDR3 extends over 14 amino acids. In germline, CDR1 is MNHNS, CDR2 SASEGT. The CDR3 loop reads CASSVEAEIYEQYF. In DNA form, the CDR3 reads TGTGCCAGCAGTGTAGAGGCGGAGATCTACGAGCAGTACTTC.

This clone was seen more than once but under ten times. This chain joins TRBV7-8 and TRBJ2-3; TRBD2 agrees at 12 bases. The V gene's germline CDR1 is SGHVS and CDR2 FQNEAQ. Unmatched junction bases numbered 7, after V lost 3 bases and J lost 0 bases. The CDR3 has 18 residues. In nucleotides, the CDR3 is TGTGCCAGCAGCTTTCGACAGGGGACTAGCGGGAGCACAGATACGCAGTATTTT. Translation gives CASSFRQGTSGSTDTQYF. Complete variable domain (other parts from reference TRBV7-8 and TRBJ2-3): GAGVSQSPRYKVAKRGQDVALRCDPISGHVSLFWYQQALGQGPEFLTYFQNEAQLDKSGLPSDRFFAERPEGSVSTLKIQRTQQEDSAVYLCASSFRQGTSGSTDTQYFGPGTRLTVL.